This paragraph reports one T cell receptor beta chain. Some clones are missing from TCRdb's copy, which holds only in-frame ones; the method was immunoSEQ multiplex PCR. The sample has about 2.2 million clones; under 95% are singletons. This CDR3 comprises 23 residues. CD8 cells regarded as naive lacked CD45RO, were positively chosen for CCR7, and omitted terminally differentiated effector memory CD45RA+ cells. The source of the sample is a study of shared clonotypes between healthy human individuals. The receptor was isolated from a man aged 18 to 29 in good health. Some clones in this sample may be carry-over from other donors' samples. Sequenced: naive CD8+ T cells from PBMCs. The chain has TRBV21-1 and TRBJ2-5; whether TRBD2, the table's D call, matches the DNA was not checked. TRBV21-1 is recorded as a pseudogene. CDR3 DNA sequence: TGTGCCAGCAGCAAAGGACAGGGGGCACCATTGTGGGGACTAGCGGGAACCCAAGAGACCCAGTACTTC. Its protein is CASSKGQGAPLWGLAGTQETQYF.